One sample yielded the 7 T cell receptor beta chains listed below, sequenced in a study of T cells after posttransplantation cyclophosphamide. Here immunoSEQ multiplex PCR was the method, and the copy in TCRdb shows in-frame clones only, minus some. The record shows under 7,000 clones for this sample, with no singletons present. Busulfan-fludarabine conditioning, marrow transplant, and cyclophosphamide on days +3 and +4 were administered. Source: PBMCs, taken after an allogeneic stem cell transplant with post-transplant cyclophosphamide. These receptors were collected from a male patient aged 25 to 39 who received an allogeneic stem cell transplant from an unrelated donor, was CMV-positive, and had acute and chronic GVHD. Some T cells could come from the graft donor.

By sample fraction, this clone is medium-sized. CDR3 sequence: CAIRSGGSDTEAFF. The DNA of the CDR3 is TGTGCCATCAGGTCGGGGGGGAGTGACACTGAAGCTTTCTTT. The V gene is TRBV10-3, the J gene TRBJ1-1, with TRBD1 as a possible D gene (5 bases). Germline V gene lookup returns CDR1 ENHRY and CDR2 SYGVKD. Trimming removed 6 bases from V and 3 bases from J, with 14 bases in between. CDR3 length: 14 residues.

This clone came up many times. This chain connects TRBV19 to TRBJ2-7, with 8 nucleotides matching TRBD2. Trimming at V came to 6 bases and at J to 3 bases, leaving 22 bases not matched to a gene. Per the germline V gene, CDR1 is LNHDA and CDR2 is SQIVND (reference sequence). This CDR3 is 19 amino acids long. DNA for the CDR3: TGTGCCAGTAGCCTTAAGAACGGGGGGGGACAAACGTCGGACTACGAGCAGTACTTC. Its protein is CASSLKNGGGQTSDYEQYF.

This clone is deemed medium-sized. V and J are TRBV18 and TRBJ2-1; no clear D gene. This CDR3 region has 14 residues. From germline, CDR1 is KGHSH and CDR2 LQKENI. V gave up 6 bases and J gave up 6 bases, with 15 bases separating them. The CDR3 region has the DNA TGTGCCAGCTCCCAAACATTGTTGGCCAATGAGCAGTTCTTC. Translation gives CASSQTLLANEQFF.

At least ten counts were recorded for this clone. The chain combines TRBV11-3 with TRBJ2-2, with D unresolved. The CDR3 has 16 amino acids. V gave up 4 bases and J gave up 0 bases, with 12 bases separating them. CDR1 and CDR2 (germline): SGHNT, YENEEA. Here the CDR3 DNA reads TGTGCCAGCAGCTGGGCCGGCCTAACGAACACCGGGGAGCTGTTTTTT. Translated: CASSWAGLTNTGELFF.

This clone has ten or more counts. The chain has TRBV18 and TRBJ2-2; TRBD2 aligns across 9 bases. The ends lost 4 bases at V and 1 base at J; junction bases unmatched: 7. This CDR3 is 17 amino acids long. CDR1 KGHSH and CDR2 LQKENI come from the germline V gene. The CDR3 spells CASSLAGGPKNTGELFF. Here the CDR3 DNA reads TGTGCCAGCTCACTGGCGGGAGGGCCCAAGAACACCGGGGAGCTGTTTTTT.

This clone was picked up many times. Other nucleotide sequences from this sample produce the same CDR3. The chain is built from TRBV5-8 and TRBJ1-6, with TRBD1 matching 7 bases. Germline assignment: CDR1 SGHTS and CDR2 YDEGEE. There are 15 residues in the CDR3. The ends lost 0 bases at V and 7 bases at J; junction bases unmatched: 4. This CDR3 reads CASSLGQGGNSPLHF. The CDR3, as DNA: TGTGCCAGCAGCTTGGGGCAGGGGGGAAATTCACCCCTCCACTTT.

This clone was observed many times. The V gene is TRBV7-8, the J gene TRBJ2-7; TRBD2 might be the D (6 bases). Germline V gives CDR1 SGHVS, CDR2 FQNEAQ. The CDR3 sequence is 11 residues long. Trimming stripped 4 bases from V and 9 bases from J, with 10 bases between. Written as DNA, the CDR3 is TGTGCCAGCAGCTCCCGGGGGTTGCAGTACTTC. Translating gives CASSSRGLQYF.